Presented here are 20 T cell receptor beta chains from one specimen sequenced in a study of blood T cell repertoires in COVID-19 (TCRdb year 2020). The receptor library was made with the immunoSEQ multiplex PCR assay. TCRdb took this table from immuneACCESS and kept in-frame rearrangements with V and J called. Such tables lack part of the clones; where checked against another copy, unresolved V genes explain under half of the gap, and the rest is unexplained. This sample is represented by about 76,000 clones; about 90% of them were singletons. The ten largest clonotypes hold under 6.5% of the sample. Sequencing used peripheral blood. Receptor source: a man aged 50 to 59 with active COVID-19.

The chain employs TRBV9 and TRBJ2-7, with TRBD1 matching over 8 bases. CDR3 length: 14 residues. Germline trimming cut 3 bases from V and 2 bases from J; bases unmatched to any gene: 4. Germline lookup yields CDR1 SGDLS and CDR2 YYNGEE. CDR3 in DNA: TGTGCCAGCAGCGAGGGACAGGTCCCCTACGAGCAGTACTTC. Protein sequence: CASSEGQVPYEQYF.

V usage is TRBV27 and J usage is TRBJ2-7; 7 positions match TRBD2. With V trimmed by 2 bases and J by 2 bases, 3 bases remained unmatched. Germline lookup yields CDR1 MNHEY and CDR2 SMNVEV (reference sequence). The length of the CDR3 is 14 residues. CDR3 in DNA: TGTGCCAGCAGTTTAGGGAGGGCAACCTACGAGCAGTACTTC. It codes for CASSLGRATYEQYF.

The genes are TRBV28 and TRBJ2-1, with 8 bases fitting TRBD2. The ends lost 3 bases at V and 5 bases at J; junction bases unmatched: 9. The CDR3 is 16 amino acids. CDR1 is MDHEN and CDR2 is SYDVKM in the germline V gene. The CDR3 nucleotides are TGTGCCAGCAGTTTGATCGAGCGGGAGATCGACAATGAGCAGTTCTTC. Translating it yields CASSLIEREIDNEQFF.

This chain joins TRBV15 and TRBJ2-4; D uncertain. The CDR3 contains 13 residues. Looked up from germline, CDR1 is LNHNV and CDR2 is YYDKDF (reference sequence). Trimming shortened V by 0 bases and J by 8 bases, and 8 bases separated the two germline ends. The CDR3: CATSRDLSHIQYF. CDR3 DNA sequence: TGTGCCACCAGCAGAGATCTTTCCCACATTCAGTACTTC.

This chain connects TRBV2 to TRBJ2-7; 7 nucleotides agree with TRBD2. Per germline, CDR1 SNHLY and CDR2 FYNNEI. This CDR3 has 11 residues. J lost 9 bases, V lost 5 bases, and 4 bases had no gene match. In DNA, the CDR3 is TGTGCCAGCAGTATGCTAGCGGCGCAGTACTTC. As protein: CASSMLAAQYF.

The chain is built from TRBV9 and TRBJ2-5; a possible D gene is TRBD2 (5 bases). The V end lost 0 bases, the J end lost 5 bases, and 11 bases lay between the germline ends. The CDR3 has 14 amino acids. The V gene's germline CDR1 is SGDLS and CDR2 YYNGEE. Here the CDR3 reads CASSVDSAWETQYF. Here the CDR3 DNA reads TGTGCCAGCAGCGTAGATAGCGCTTGGGAGACCCAGTACTTC.

The J gene is TRBJ2-1, the V gene TRBV18; D remains ambiguous. Looked up from germline, CDR1 is KGHSH and CDR2 is LQKENI. There are 16 residues in the CDR3. V lost 1 base and J lost 0, with 10 bases in between. The CDR3 here is CASSPLSLSSYNEQFF. Written as DNA, the CDR3 is TGTGCCAGCTCACCACTATCCCTTAGCTCCTACAATGAGCAGTTCTTC. The full variable domain, rest sourced from reference TRBV18 and TRBJ2-1, is NAGVMQNPRHLVRRRGQEARLRCSPMKGHSHVYWYRQLPEEGLKFMVYLQKENIIDESGMPKERFSAEFPKEGPSILRIQQVVRGDSAAYFCASSPLSLSSYNEQFFGPGTRLTVL.

The J gene is TRBJ2-7, the V gene TRBV20-1; D is uncertain. CDR1 DFQATT and CDR2 SNEGSKA come from the germline V gene (reference sequence). Trimming removed 3 bases from V and 1 base from J, with 13 bases in between. The length of the CDR3 is 14 residues. The CDR3 loop reads CSASLLGESYEQYF. CDR3 nucleotide sequence: TGCAGTGCTAGTTTGCTAGGCGAATCCTACGAGCAGTACTTC.

This clone was counted between two and nine times. The chain recombines TRBV2 with TRBJ1-1, with D possibly TRBD1 on 5 matching bases. The germline V gene encodes CDR1 SNHLY and CDR2 FYNNEI. V was pared by 7 bases and J by 5 bases, with 20 bases between. This CDR3 has 15 residues. This CDR3 reads CASTERRGTLTEAFF. CDR3 in DNA: TGTGCCAGCACCGAAAGGCGGGGGACCTTAACTGAAGCTTTCTTT.

This chain joins TRBV11-2 and TRBJ1-4; 7 nucleotides match TRBD1. With V trimmed by 4 bases and J by 6 bases, 5 bases remained unmatched. This CDR3 spans 14 amino acids. The V gene's germline CDR1 is SGHAT and CDR2 FQNNGV. The CDR3 here is CASSSTDRDEKLFF. In DNA, the CDR3 is TGTGCCAGCAGCTCTACCGACAGGGATGAAAAACTGTTTTTT.

This clone was seen only once. The chain couples TRBV19 to TRBJ2-1; perhaps TRBD1 as D (5 bases). Trimming stripped 6 bases from V and 2 bases from J, with 14 bases between. Germline loops: CDR1 LNHDA, CDR2 SQIVND (reference sequence). The CDR3 is made up of 15 amino acids. The CDR3 coding sequence is TGTGCCAGTAGCGGACACCCTTCGACCTACAATGAGCAGTTCTTC. Its translation is CASSGHPSTYNEQFF. Full variable domain (rest looked up from reference TRBV19 and TRBJ2-1): DGGITQSPKYLFRKEGQNVTLSCEQNLNHDAMYWYRQDPGQGLRLIYYSQIVNDFQKGDIAEGYSVSREKKESFPLTVTSAQKNPTAFYLCASSGHPSTYNEQFFGPGTRLTVL.

This clone has a handful of counts. This sequence joins TRBV6-1 and TRBJ2-1, with a weak D call TRBD1 (6 bases). In germline, CDR1 is MNHNS, CDR2 SASEGT. V gave up 1 base and J gave up 3 bases, with 7 bases separating them. The CDR3 spans 14 residues. Here the CDR3 DNA reads TGTGCCAGCAGTGAAGGGACAGACTACAATGAGCAGTTCTTC. This gives the protein CASSEGTDYNEQFF.

A few counts support this clone. This chain links TRBV7-2 with TRBJ2-7, with D maybe TRBD2 (6 bases). The CDR3 runs to 13 residues. The germline V gene encodes CDR1 SGHTA and CDR2 FQGNSA. Trimming stripped 3 bases from V and 5 bases from J, with 11 bases between. The CDR3 region is CASSFWGGHEQYF. For the CDR3, the DNA is TGTGCCAGCAGCTTCTGGGGAGGCCACGAGCAGTACTTC.

The gene calls are TRBV10-3 and TRBJ1-2, with D possibly matching TRBD1 (6 bases). Between the trimmed V and J ends, which lost 5 bases and 6 bases, there was a span of 10 bases. CDR3 size: 12 residues. Germline V lookup: CDR1 ENHRY, CDR2 SYGVKD. The CDR3 is CAISQDRNGYTF. For the CDR3, the DNA is TGTGCCATCAGTCAAGACAGGAATGGCTACACCTTC.

This clone was recorded once. The rearrangement uses TRBV9 and TRBJ1-1; 8 bases agree with TRBD1. The germline V gene has CDR1 SGDLS and CDR2 YYNGEE. Germline trimming cut 4 bases from V and 5 bases from J; bases unmatched to any gene: 4. This CDR3 contains 13 residues. The CDR3 sequence is CASSFGQGTEAFF. The CDR3 DNA follows: TGTGCCAGCAGCTTTGGACAGGGTACTGAAGCTTTCTTT.

Only a few counts were recorded for this clone. This chain connects TRBV30 to TRBJ1-5; 7 bases align to TRBD1. CDR1 GTSNPN and CDR2 SVGIG come from the germline V gene (reference sequence). Trimming took 3 bases from V and 0 from J; bases not matched to a gene: 8. This CDR3 is built from 16 residues. The CDR3 loop reads CAWSHRRGVSNQPQHF. DNA of the CDR3: TGTGCCTGGAGCCATCGCAGGGGGGTTAGCAATCAGCCCCAGCATTTT.

This sequence joins TRBV7-6 and TRBJ1-6; a possible D gene is TRBD1 (5 bases). The V and J ends lost 0 bases and 9 bases respectively, with 18 bases between them. Germline CDR1 is SGHVS and CDR2 is FNYEAQ. The CDR3 sequence is 17 residues long. Written as DNA, the CDR3 is TGTGCCAGCAGCTTAGCGCCCCGACAGCCAGCAACTTCACCCCTCCACTTT. Amino acids: CASSLAPRQPATSPLHF.

The genes are TRBV28 and TRBJ1-5; D is unclear. Germline V CDR1 and CDR2: MDHEN, SYDVKM. Trimming took off 10 bases at V and 3 bases at J, with 10 bases between the two ends. The CDR3 length is 12 residues. The CDR3, as DNA: TGTGCCATCCCGAACTTCAATCAGCCCCAGCATTTT. It yields the protein CAIPNFNQPQHF.

As for this clone: The germline gene is not matched at one end of the junction; a read error may be the cause. J is TRBJ2-3 and V is TRBV5-4; 7 bases agree with TRBD1. CDR3 size: 15 residues. The germline CDR1 and CDR2 sequences are SGHNT and YYREEE (reference sequence). The CDR3 DNA is TGTGCCAGCAGCTTGCGACAGGGAAGCACGGATACGCAGTATTTT. Translation gives CASSLRQGSTDTQYF.

The chain recombines TRBV2 with TRBJ2-5, with D possibly TRBD2 on 6 matching bases. V lost 6 bases, J lost 2 bases, and 10 bases lay in between. Germline V CDR1 and CDR2: SNHLY, FYNNEI. The CDR3 sequence is 13 residues long. The CDR3: CASSPGLQETQYF. CDR3 DNA: TGTGCCAGCAGCCCGGGACTTCAAGAGACCCAGTACTTC. The entire variable domain, with the rest obtained from reference TRBV2 and TRBJ2-5, is as follows: EPEVTQTPSHQVTQMGQEVILRCVPISNHLYFYWYRQILGQKVEFLVSFYNNEISEKSEIFDDQFSVERPDGSNFTLKIRSTKLEDSAMYFCASSPGLQETQYFGPGTRLLVL.